This T cell receptor beta chain is from a study of shared clonotypes between healthy human individuals. Caucasian adults residing in Nashville, Tennessee made up all the donors. On this clone itself: The antigen is not known.

It was around 220 ng DNA, 30,000 or so T cell genomes, that sorted-subset replicate PCRs used. The protocol was immunoSEQ multiplex PCR, while the TCRdb copy is restricted to in-frame clones and leaves out a portion. The table has over a million clones, 70% to 80% seen once. Whole-study results and caveats: Larger estimated richness was generally recorded for naive subsets relative to memory subsets. Some naive CD4 clonotypes, approximately 4.5%, turned up in common across four donors.

Germline-derived CDR1 and CDR2 are LNHDA and SQIVND (reference sequence). CDR3 length equals 14 residues. With V trimmed by 7 bases and J by 4 bases, 7 bases remained unmatched. Sequencing was done on a sample of memory CD4+ T cells from PBMCs. As to subset: CD45RA-negative fraction. The receptor comes from a man younger than 30 in good health. Some clones in this sample may be carry-over from other donors' samples. The chain joins TRBV19 to TRBJ1-5; 7 nucleotides match TRBD1. CDR3 coding DNA: TGTGCCAGTACCCGGGGGACAGCTAATCAGCCCCAGCATTTT. It specifies CASTRGTANQPQHF.